What follows is one T cell receptor beta chain and its context. Its antigen is unknown. Per the germline V gene, CDR1 is MRHNA and CDR2 is SNTAGT. The germline V and J ends were trimmed by 5 bases and 0 bases, with 11 bases remaining between them. The CDR3 has 15 amino acids. The sample comes from a study of cytomegalovirus exposure and HLA in healthy donors. Points from the study as a whole: Most TCR beta V segments were productive about 87% or about 30% of the time in an earlier analysis. Exclusion as indistinguishable affected some V segments, including TRBV6-2 and TRBV6-3.

A multiplex PCR was run with 60 Vbeta primers and 13 Jbeta primers. Original data processing: Later, tens of millions of unique TCR beta chains were counted in an analysis, and roughly 11 million of them were shared. Produced via immunoSEQ multiplex PCR; TCRdb's table is partial and in-frame only. V, J and clone size derive from that table, while D and trimming were established from the DNA sequence. The table lists 95,000 to 110,000 clones, roughly 78% of them singletons, with under 2% in the top ten. The rearrangement joins TRBV6-4 to TRBJ2-1; D is perhaps TRBD2 (5 bases). Sequenced material: PBMCs. The clonotype comes from a woman aged 40 to 50 in good health and CMV-seronegative. The CDR3 loop is CASSLSASSYNEQFF. DNA of the CDR3: TGTGCCAGCAGTCTTAGCGCAAGCTCCTACAATGAGCAGTTCTTC.